Described below is a single T cell receptor (beta chain) sequence and its context. This sample was taken from a study of CD8 T cells in Susac syndrome. Germline V lookup: CDR1 GTSNPN, CDR2 SVGIG (reference sequence). The germline V and J ends were trimmed by 2 bases and 0 bases, with 10 bases remaining between them. The CDR3 contains 14 residues. Sequencing of TCR beta was carried out in blood CD8+ and CD4+ T cells. RNA, at about 0.45 to 1 ug, was reverse transcribed with random hexamers. One entry per CDR3 protein results from TCRdb running MiXCR on the immunoSEQ multiplex PCR reads. The repertoire holds 190,000 or so distinct CDR3 sequences, over 90% seen once, with approximately 0.097% in the top ten.

The chain combines TRBV30 with TRBJ1-2, with D unclear. This clonotype was sampled from a human donor with multiple sclerosis. Material: CD4+ T cells from PBMCs. CDR3 amino acids: CAWSLRPTNYGYTF. CDR3 nucleotides: TGTGCCTGGAGTCTACGACCCACTAACTATGGCTACACCTTC.